These 23 T cell receptor beta chains originate from one sample sequenced in a study of blood T cell repertoires in COVID-19. Sequenced by immunoSEQ multiplex PCR; TCRdb stores in-frame clones only, minus some. The repertoire holds fewer than 450,000 clones, with around 90% as singletons. Sequenced material: PBMCs or T cells enriched from blood (not recorded which). The receptors come from a woman between 40 and 55 years old with acute COVID-19.

This chain connects TRBV5-1 to TRBJ1-2, with 8 nucleotides matching TRBD1. CDR1 is SGHRS, CDR2 YFSETQ, per germline. This CDR3 comprises 14 residues. The V gene end was trimmed by 5 bases and the J gene end by 4 bases; junction bases not matched to a gene: 7. The CDR3 DNA follows: TGCGCCAGCAGAACACAGACAGGGGTCTATGGCTACACCTTC. It yields the protein CASRTQTGVYGYTF.

The J gene is TRBJ2-1, the V gene TRBV19; D is perhaps TRBD1 (8 bases). The V end was cut by 8 bases, the J end by 7 bases, with 21 bases between. CDR3 length: 15 residues. Germline loops: CDR1 LNHDA, CDR2 SQIVND (reference sequence). This chain's CDR3 is CASQQGGPLPNEQFF. CDR3 sequence (DNA): TGTGCCAGTCAACAGGGGGGGCCTCTTCCTAATGAGCAGTTCTTC.

V usage is TRBV2 and J usage is TRBJ1-2; no clear D. V was trimmed by 9 bases and J by 5 bases, leaving 19 bases between them. Germline V gives CDR1 SNHLY, CDR2 FYNNEI. The CDR3 length is 14 residues. The CDR3 region is CASSNLVLWYGYTF. The CDR3 DNA follows: TGTGCCAGTAGCAATTTGGTCCTTTGGTATGGCTACACCTTC. Full variable domain (remainder filled in from reference TRBV2 and TRBJ1-2): EPEVTQTPSHQVTQMGQEVILRCVPISNHLYFYWYRQILGQKVEFLVSFYNNEISEKSEIFDDQFSVERPDGSNFTLKIRSTKLEDSAMYFCASSNLVLWYGYTFGSGTRLTVV.

V usage is TRBV7-9 and J usage is TRBJ1-2; D gene ambiguous. The CDR3 is 14 amino acids. V was cut by 1 base and J by 1 base, with 7 bases left in between. Germline V gene data show CDR1 as SEHNR and CDR2 as FQNEAQ (reference sequence). CDR3 in amino acids: CASSLDAHNYGYTF. Here the CDR3 DNA reads TGTGCCAGCAGCTTAGACGCACATAACTATGGCTACACCTTC.

The chain employs TRBV27 and TRBJ1-2; D unresolved. V was cut by 4 bases and J by 4 bases, with 13 bases left in between. CDR1 is MNHEY and CDR2 is SMNVEV in the germline V gene (reference sequence). The CDR3 is made up of 14 amino acids. The CDR3 nucleotides read TGTGCCAGCAGTTCCCAGATTGCTTCCTATGGCTACACCTTC. Its translation: CASSSQIASYGYTF.

With regard to this clone: The same CDR3 is also encoded by other DNA sequences in this sample. This chain joins TRBV30 and TRBJ1-1; perhaps TRBD1 as D (6 bases). The CDR3 has 14 residues. Trimming stripped 0 bases from V and 0 bases from J, with 8 bases between. The germline CDR1 and CDR2 sequences are GTSNPN and SVGIG (reference sequence). The CDR3 region is CAWSVGGVNTEAFF. As DNA, the CDR3 is TGTGCCTGGAGTGTAGGGGGAGTGAACACTGAAGCTTTCTTT.

The table lists this clone with a few counts. The V gene is TRBV18, the J gene TRBJ1-1; TRBD1 aligns across 10 bases. The CDR3 runs to 16 residues. Germline CDR1 is KGHSH and CDR2 is LQKENI. V shed 1 base, J shed 4 bases, and the junction held 6 bases outside the gene matches. The CDR3 DNA is TGTGCCAGCTCACCACTTGACCGGACAGGGGGCACTGAAGCTTTCTTT. Encoded protein: CASSPLDRTGGTEAFF.

The chain employs TRBV12-5 and TRBJ1-2; TRBD1 matches 9 bases. Trimming cost V 0 bases and J 0 bases; bases outside gene matches: 5. The germline V gene encodes CDR1 LGHNT and CDR2 FRNRAP. This CDR3 region has 17 residues. This CDR3 reads CASGLVRGQGPNYGYTF. CDR3 DNA: TGTGCTAGTGGTTTGGTACGGGGACAGGGACCTAACTATGGCTACACCTTC. Full variable domain (outside the CDR3, taken from reference TRBV12-5 and TRBJ1-2): DARVTQTPRHKVTEMGQEVTMRCQPILGHNTVFWYRQTMMQGLELLAYFRNRAPLDDSGMPKDRFSAEMPDATLATLKIQPSEPRDSAVYFCASGLVRGQGPNYGYTFGSGTRLTVV.

V and J are TRBV6-5 and TRBJ2-5, with D maybe TRBD2 (6 bases). CDR3 length equals 14 residues. The germline V gene encodes CDR1 MNHEY and CDR2 SVGAGI. V was clipped by 9 bases and J by 0 bases, with 14 bases between them. CDR3: CASTGVVYQETQYF. CDR3 nucleotide sequence: TGTGCCAGTACGGGGGTTGTGTACCAAGAGACCCAGTACTTC.

V and J are TRBV18 and TRBJ1-2; a weak D match, TRBD1 (5 bases). V gave up 3 bases and J gave up 2 bases, with 13 bases separating them. CDR3 size: 15 residues. Germline values: CDR1 KGHSH, CDR2 LQKENI. CDR3 sequence (DNA): TGTGCCAGCTCACCGTCGGCCGGGGGAAACTATGGCTACACCTTC. This gives the protein CASSPSAGGNYGYTF.

The rearrangement joins TRBV2 to TRBJ2-1; D is ambiguous. Trimming removed 3 bases from V and 4 bases from J, with 10 bases in between. Germline V lookup: CDR1 SNHLY, CDR2 FYNNEI. CDR3 length equals 14 residues. The DNA of the CDR3 is TGTGCCAGCAGTGATAGAGGCTCGTACAATGAGCAGTTCTTC. It specifies CASSDRGSYNEQFF.

V gene TRBV9 combines with J gene TRBJ2-3; no clear D. V lost 0 bases, J lost 6 bases, and 14 bases lay in between. The CDR3 covers 15 residues. In germline, CDR1 is SGDLS, CDR2 YYNGEE. The CDR3: CASSVGGLGADTQYF. The CDR3 DNA reads as TGTGCCAGCAGCGTAGGTGGGCTGGGTGCCGATACGCAGTATTTT.

The V call is TRBV2, the J call TRBJ1-5, with D unclear. The germline CDR1 and CDR2 sequences are SNHLY and FYNNEI. V was shortened by 4 bases and J by 0 bases, with 7 bases between the two germline ends. The CDR3 extends over 14 amino acids. This CDR3 reads CASSAHHSNQPQHF. The CDR3 bases are TGTGCCAGCAGTGCACACCATAGCAATCAGCCCCAGCATTTT.

This chain connects TRBV2 to TRBJ1-1; tentatively, D is TRBD1 (6 bases). Trimming pared 7 bases from V and 1 base from J, leaving 13 bases between. CDR1 SNHLY and CDR2 FYNNEI come from the germline V gene. CDR3 size: 14 residues. The CDR3 loop is CASTSTGPNTEAFF. Written as DNA, the CDR3 is TGTGCCAGCACAAGTACAGGGCCGAACACTGAAGCTTTCTTT.

The V call is TRBV19, the J call TRBJ2-2, with TRBD1 as a possible D gene (6 bases). The length of the CDR3 is 14 residues. V was shortened by 8 bases and J by 6 bases, with 16 bases between the two germline ends. Germline lookup yields CDR1 LNHDA and CDR2 SQIVND (reference sequence). The CDR3 is CASFAGVSAGELFF. DNA of the CDR3: TGTGCCAGTTTTGCAGGGGTTAGTGCCGGGGAGCTGTTTTTT.

The chain employs TRBV5-4 and TRBJ2-5; 8 bases align to TRBD2. Germline trimming cut 3 bases from V and 1 base from J; bases unmatched to any gene: 2. CDR1 and CDR2 (germline): SGHNT, YYREEE (reference sequence). This CDR3 spans 14 amino acids. The DNA of the CDR3 is TGTGCCAGCAGCTCCCGGGGGGGCCAAGAGACCCAGTACTTC. This codes for CASSSRGGQETQYF.

The gene calls are TRBV11-2 and TRBJ2-3; D gene ambiguous. Looked up from germline, CDR1 is SGHAT and CDR2 is FQNNGV. Trimming left V 1 base short and J 2 bases short, with 7 bases between. This CDR3 contains 14 residues. The CDR3 here is CASSLGAFTDTQYF. The CDR3 region has the DNA TGTGCCAGCAGCTTAGGGGCGTTCACAGATACGCAGTATTTT.

This clone was seen at least ten times. The chain joins TRBV19 to TRBJ2-4; TRBD2 matches 10 bases. The V segment lost 2 bases and the J segment 1 base; nucleotides outside the gene matches: 14. The CDR3 runs 20 residues. The germline V gene has CDR1 LNHDA and CDR2 SQIVND (reference sequence). CDR3 amino acids: CASSIYPAGGFMTAKNIQYF. The CDR3 nucleotides are TGTGCCAGTAGTATATATCCAGCGGGGGGGTTTATGACGGCCAAAAACATTCAGTACTTC.

This rearrangement joins TRBV7-9 to TRBJ1-1; 7 bases line up with TRBD1. The length of the CDR3 is 16 residues. Germline CDR1 SEHNR, CDR2 FQNEAQ (reference sequence). Trimming cost V 4 bases and J 4 bases; bases outside gene matches: 12. The CDR3 protein is CASSSERDRAGTEAFF. CDR3 nucleotides: TGTGCCAGCAGCTCCGAGCGCGACAGGGCCGGCACTGAAGCTTTCTTT. The whole variable domain, remainder taken from reference TRBV7-9 and TRBJ1-1, is DTGVSQNPRHKITKRGQNVTFRCDPISEHNRLYWYRQTLGQGPEFLTYFQNEAQLEKSRLLSDRFSAERPKGSFSTLEIQRTEQGDSAMYLCASSSERDRAGTEAFFGQGTRLTVV.

V is TRBV10-2 and J is TRBJ2-2; D not certain. Germline lookup yields CDR1 WSHSY and CDR2 SAAADI. Trimming removed 7 bases from V and 5 bases from J, with 14 bases in between. The CDR3 loop spans 14 amino acids. The CDR3 region is CASTWPGPTGELFF. CDR3 bases: TGCGCCAGCACCTGGCCAGGCCCTACCGGGGAGCTGTTTTTT.

V usage is TRBV5-1 and J usage is TRBJ1-2; D remains unclear. V shed 0 bases and J shed 8 bases, with 11 bases lying between them. Germline-derived CDR1 and CDR2 are SGHRS and YFSETQ. This CDR3 contains 13 residues. CDR3 nucleotide sequence: TGCGCCAGCAGCTTGGGCGGAGGGAAGGGCTACACCTTC. Protein product: CASSLGGGKGYTF. Combining the CDR3 with reference TRBV5-1 and TRBJ1-2 gives the whole variable domain KAGVTQTPRYLIKTRGQQVTLSCSPISGHRSVSWYQQTPGQGLQFLFEYFSETQRNKGNFPGRFSGRQFSNSRSEMNVSTLELGDSALYLCASSLGGGKGYTFGSGTRLTVV.

The CDR3 sequence is CAWGQGASGYTF. The CDR3 coding sequence is TGTGCCTGGGGACAGGGGGCGTCTGGCTACACCTTC. V and J are TRBV30 and TRBJ1-2; 11 nucleotides align to TRBD1. The CDR3 is 12 amino acids. Germline CDR1 GTSNPN, CDR2 SVGIG (reference sequence). V shed 5 bases, J shed 7 bases, and the junction held 3 bases outside the gene matches.

This clone occurred once. The genes are TRBV12-3 or TRBV12-4 and TRBJ1-2, with D perhaps matching TRBD1 (5 bases). The CDR3 totals 13 residues. V shed 6 bases and J shed 3 bases, with 11 bases lying between them. The CDR3 here is CASSLRVDYGYTF. CDR3 nucleotide sequence: TGTGCCAGCAGCCTCAGGGTTGACTATGGCTACACCTTC.